This T cell receptor (beta chain) derives from a study of blood T cell repertoires in COVID-19 (TCRdb year 2020). Notes on the research overall: Samples from collaborators originated in the United States, Italy and Spain and spanned both the acute and convalescent phases of COVID-19. Where HLA class I and class II types were available, the types were taken from metadata supplied by the sample provider, not from assay-based typing. The material from the prospective study consisted of cDNA or gDNA derived from T cells, B-cell-depleted T cells, or PBMCs. The sample metadata nearly always contained a de-identified subject ID, COVID-19 status, age in years and sex. Deeply sampled blood TCRbeta repertoires from subjects exposed to, actively infected with, or recovered from COVID-19 were included in the dataset. The samples were drawn from two sources: the first 160 participants of the ongoing ImmuneRACE study, and 950 to 1,500 subjects contributed by 6 global collaborators. A freely available public database, intended as a resource for researchers studying the immune response to SARS-CoV-2, is where the repertoires were released.

The collaborating institutions used their own protocols to collect whole blood in K2EDTA tubes. For TCRbeta analysis, collaborators shipped samples in one of three forms: frozen whole blood, isolated PBMCs, or DNA extracted from either of those sample types. About this clone: Its antigen is currently not known. No much larger clone is present one base from it, and per-base qualities are unavailable.

The immunoSEQ Assay, a bias-controlled multiplex PCR, was used to amplify TCRbeta CDR3 regions from genomic DNA. The source study handled its data this way. Within the assay, amplification of reference gene primers was used to estimate how many nucleated cells each sample contained. To quantify the absolute abundance of each unique TCRbeta CDR3 rearrangement, sequence reads were collapsed and filtered. For each sample, productive Simpson clonality was calculated as the square root of Simpson's diversity index over productive rearrangements. Sourced from immuneACCESS, this table was stored by TCRdb with only in-frame sequences that have V and J called. A share of the clones is absent; for the studies checked, an unresolved V gene accounts for under half, and the remainder has no known explanation. V, J and clone size are taken as reported in that table, and D and trimming were inferred from the DNA itself. In all, the sample holds about 99,000 clones, and roughly 89% of those were seen once. The top ten clonotypes cover just under 2% of the sample.

Points the paper makes about the study in general: The quantity of clinical and demographic metadata differed by source and by participant and was supplied without curation.

V and J are truncated by 1 base and 6 bases respectively, leaving an intervening sequence of 12 bases. From the germline V gene (reference sequence), CDR1 is GTSNPN and CDR2 is SVGIG. Inclusive of the bounding cysteine and phenylalanine, the CDR3 is 13 residues long. The sequence is cut down to CDR3 DNA, 39 bases in frame from base 1. The chain links TRBV30 with TRBJ1-1; no D gene can be assigned with confidence. This TCR came from a man in his 70s with active or convalescent COVID-19. Sequencing used peripheral blood. The nucleotide sequence reads TGTGCCTGGAGTGCTGACTGGAATCCTGAAGCTTTCTTT. Translated, it reads CAWSADWNPEAFF.